This entry lists 24 T cell receptor beta chains sequenced from one sample in a study of T cells in Graves' hyperthyroidism and ophthalmopathy. Amplification of TCR beta CDR3 regions used RNA as the template. Carried out on the TCR CDR3, a first-round RT-PCR used the HTBI primer set. One entry per CDR3 protein, called by TCRdb with MiXCR from the multiplex PCR reads. Found here are 730,000 or so distinct CDR3 sequences, roughly 20% of them singletons; the top ten hold around 17%. Material for sequencing was blood. Receptors were obtained from a woman between 50 and 59 years old with Graves' hyperthyroidism that later progressed to Graves' ophthalmopathy.

The J gene is TRBJ2-5, the V gene TRBV20-1, with 7 positions matching TRBD1. The CDR3 length is 13 residues. Germline values: CDR1 DFQATT, CDR2 SNEGSKA (reference sequence). The trim removed 6 bases at V and 5 bases at J, leaving 9 bases unmatched. DNA of the CDR3: TGCAGTGCACCCGACAGGGTTACGGAGACCCAGTACTTC. Protein product: CSAPDRVTETQYF.

To note about this clonotype: One base away lies a much larger clone, so this may be a sequencing read error. The V call is TRBV2, the J call TRBJ1-2; D is perhaps TRBD1 (6 bases). In germline, CDR1 is SNHLY, CDR2 FYNNEI. The CDR3 contains 16 residues. The CDR3 protein is CAGSEVGQGNWYGYTF. The CDR3 bases are TGTGCCGGCAGTGAAGTCGGCCAGGGGAATTGGTATGGCTACACCTTC.

This sequence joins TRBV5-8 and TRBJ1-1, with D possibly matching TRBD1 (6 bases). Trimming took 5 bases from V and 0 from J, leaving 11 bases between them. CDR1 and CDR2 (germline): SGHTS, YDEGEE. CDR3 length: 14 amino acids. CDR3 amino acids: CASRVRTVNTEAFF. DNA of the CDR3: TGTGCCAGCAGGGTCCGGACAGTGAACACTGAAGCTTTCTTT.

This clonotype was picked up many times. The chain has TRBV20-1 and TRBJ1-1; D gene uncertain. Germline lookup yields CDR1 DFQATT and CDR2 SNEGSKA (reference sequence). V lost 6 bases and J 3 bases, leaving 11 bases between the germline ends. CDR3 size: 12 residues. The DNA for the CDR3 is TGCAGTGCCCTTCCCGGGTACACTGAAGCTTTCTTT. It encodes CSALPGYTEAFF.

This clonotype was picked up many times. The chain uses TRBV27 and TRBJ1-2; 8 bases are a match to TRBD1. The V segment lost 4 bases and the J segment 3 bases; nucleotides outside the gene matches: 7. This CDR3 is built from 15 residues. In germline, CDR1 is MNHEY, CDR2 SMNVEV (reference sequence). Here the CDR3 reads CASSYMTGDYYGYTF. CDR3 in DNA: TGTGCCAGCAGTTACATGACAGGGGACTACTATGGCTACACCTTC.

The J gene is TRBJ2-5, the V gene TRBV2; 11 bases align to TRBD1. Germline assignment: CDR1 SNHLY and CDR2 FYNNEI. The CDR3 spans 16 residues. With 5 bases clipped from V and 2 bases from J, the junction kept 7 bases outside the gene matches. Written as DNA, the CDR3 is TGTGCCAGCAGTAATCCCGGGACAGGGGGACAAGAGACCCAGTACTTC. Its protein product is CASSNPGTGGQETQYF.

This clonotype has only a few counts. The chain joins TRBV20-1 to TRBJ1-1, with TRBD1 identical over 7 bases. Germline assignment: CDR1 DFQATT and CDR2 SNEGSKA (reference sequence). The V gene end was trimmed by 6 bases and the J gene end by 3 bases; junction bases not matched to a gene: 4. The CDR3 extends over 12 amino acids. This CDR3 is CSAEQGHTEAFF. For the CDR3, the DNA is TGCAGTGCAGAACAGGGGCACACTGAAGCTTTCTTT.

The chain couples TRBV2 to TRBJ2-1; D tentatively reads TRBD1 or TRBD2 (5 bases each). Germline CDR1 reads SNHLY; CDR2 reads FYNNEI. The CDR3 loop spans 8 amino acids. CDR3 loop: CGGDEQFF. For the CDR3, the DNA is TGTGGAGGGGATGAGCAGTTCTTC.

This clonotype was seen repeatedly, ten times or more. The chain couples TRBV2 to TRBJ1-2; D not certain. This CDR3 is built from 13 residues. Germline-derived CDR1 and CDR2 are SNHLY and FYNNEI. Trimming pared 11 bases from V and 0 bases from J, leaving 13 bases between. CDR3 protein: CAGRTETNYGYTF. The CDR3, as DNA: TGTGCCGGACGCACTGAAACTAACTATGGCTACACCTTC.

This clonotype was recorded many times. The chain combines TRBV2 with TRBJ2-1; no firm D call. Germline CDR1 SNHLY, CDR2 FYNNEI. Trimming removed 6 bases at V and 0 bases at J, with 15 bases between. This CDR3 is 16 amino acids long. CDR3 nucleotides: TGTGCCAGCAGCCACCCGGAAGAGAGCTCCTACAATGAGCAGTTCTTC. It encodes CASSHPEESSYNEQFF.

The chain joins TRBV12-3 or TRBV12-4 to TRBJ1-2; D unclear. CDR3 length: 13 amino acids. The germline V and J ends were trimmed by 5 bases and 4 bases, with 11 bases remaining between them. The CDR3 region is CASSVDVPYGYTF. The DNA for the CDR3 is TGTGCCAGCAGTGTGGACGTGCCCTATGGCTACACCTTC.

This clonotype was recorded many times. The rearrangement uses TRBV3-1 and TRBJ1-5; 12 bases are shared with TRBD1. J gave up 3 bases and V 0 bases, and 3 bases lay outside the gene matches. The CDR3 loop spans 17 amino acids. The germline gives CDR1 LGHDT, CDR2 YNNKEL (reference sequence). CDR3 sequence (DNA): TGTGCCAGCAGCCAAGAGGGACAGGGGGCAGACAATCAGCCCCAGCATTTT. Translating gives CASSQEGQGADNQPQHF.

This clonotype was seen more than once but under ten times. V usage is TRBV6-1 and J usage is TRBJ1-2; 7 positions agree with TRBD1. CDR3 length: 14 residues. Germline V gene sequence: CDR1 MNHNS, CDR2 SASEGT. V shed 6 bases and J 4 bases; nucleotides not matched to a gene: 8. The CDR3, as DNA: TGTGCCAGCAGGGCCTCCGGGACAGCCTATGGCTACACCTTC. As protein: CASRASGTAYGYTF.

This clonotype has ten or more counts. V is TRBV11-2 and J is TRBJ2-3, with D uncertain. Trimming shortened V by 0 bases and J by 0 bases, and 10 bases separated the two germline ends. The germline V gene has CDR1 SGHAT and CDR2 FQNNGV. The CDR3 sequence is 16 residues long. The chain's CDR3 is CASSLEQFPSTDTQYF. CDR3 nucleotide sequence: TGTGCCAGCAGCTTAGAGCAGTTTCCTAGCACAGATACGCAGTATTTT.

The table lists this clonotype with a few counts. The chain carries TRBV25-1 and TRBJ2-5; 9 nucleotides line up with TRBD2. The germline gives CDR1 MGHDK, CDR2 SYGVNS. V lost 6 bases and J lost 3; bases outside the gene matches: 2. The CDR3 has 13 amino acids. CDR3: CASRRLAEETQYF. CDR3 DNA: TGTGCCAGCAGGAGACTAGCGGAAGAGACCCAGTACTTC.

The rearrangement links TRBV5-6 to TRBJ1-5; D not resolved. This CDR3 spans 16 amino acids. V was cut by 2 bases and J by 0 bases, with 12 bases left in between. Germline V CDR1 and CDR2: SGHDT, YYEEEE. The CDR3 DNA follows: TGTGCCAGCAGCTTTTTATCTGCAAATAGCAATCAGCCCCAGCATTTT. This translates into CASSFLSANSNQPQHF.

The rearrangement uses TRBV2 and TRBJ1-2; D is unclear. This CDR3 spans 13 amino acids. Germline loops: CDR1 SNHLY, CDR2 FYNNEI. Trimming pared 1 base from V and 3 bases from J, leaving 6 bases between. For the CDR3, the DNA is TGTGCCAGCAGTGAAGGTCAGCACTATGGCTACACCTTC. Translated: CASSEGQHYGYTF.

The table lists this clonotype with a few counts. The V call is TRBV7-2, the J call TRBJ1-1, with 9 bases aligning to TRBD1. CDR3 length: 13 amino acids. The germline gives CDR1 SGHTA, CDR2 FQGNSA. The junction had 3 bases not matched to a gene; V was cut back by 1 base and J by 9 bases. CDR3 DNA: TGTGCCAGCAGCTTAGTGGGGACAGGGAAAGCTTTCTTT. This codes for CASSLVGTGKAFF.

The rearrangement uses TRBV6-8 and TRBJ2-6; TRBD1 aligns across 7 bases. Germline CDR1 and CDR2: MNHGY and SAAAGT. The CDR3 has 17 residues. V trimming: 2 bases; J trimming: 0 bases; junction bases outside the gene matches: 4. In nucleotides, the CDR3 is TGTGCCAGCAGTTACCCCAGGGGGTTCTCTGGGGCCAACGTCCTGACTTTC. Translation gives CASSYPRGFSGANVLTF.

This chain connects TRBV25-1 to TRBJ1-1; D might be TRBD1 (5 bases). The CDR3 runs 14 residues. Germline values: CDR1 MGHDK, CDR2 SYGVNS. The V end lost 1 base, the J end lost 2 bases, and 8 bases lay between the germline ends. CDR3 nucleotides: TGTGCCAGCAGTGAATTAGGGGATAACACTGAAGCTTTCTTT. Encoded protein: CASSELGDNTEAFF.

This chain connects TRBV30 to TRBJ2-2; D is unclear. Germline assignment: CDR1 GTSNPN and CDR2 SVGIG (reference sequence). This CDR3 has 17 residues. V gave up 4 bases and J gave up 9 bases, with 27 bases separating them. CDR3 nucleotides: TGTGCCTGGATCGACTTTAAAAGGGATGAAACCAACCGGGAGCTGTTTTTT. It yields the protein CAWIDFKRDETNRELFF.

The table lists this clonotype with many counts. The chain recombines TRBV14 with TRBJ1-1; 7 bases agree with TRBD1. The CDR3 extends over 14 amino acids. J was trimmed by 4 bases and V by 3 bases; bases with no gene match: 5. Germline CDR1 is SGHDN and CDR2 is FVKESK. The CDR3 coding sequence is TGTGCCAGCAGCCATAGGGGGCGCGGCACTGAAGCTTTCTTT. Its protein product is CASSHRGRGTEAFF. The full variable domain, completed using reference TRBV14 and TRBJ1-1, is EAGVTQFPSHSVIEKGQTVTLRCDPISGHDNLYWYRRVMGKEIKFLLHFVKESKQDESGMPNNRFLAERTGGTYSTLKVQPAELEDSGVYFCASSHRGRGTEAFFGQGTRLTVV.

A remark on this clonotype: The junction departs from the called germline gene at one end, perhaps through a read error. The chain uses TRBV3-1 and TRBJ2-5, with D possibly TRBD2 on 6 matching bases. This CDR3 has 14 residues. In germline, CDR1 is LGHDT, CDR2 YNNKEL (reference sequence). The CDR3 loop is CASSQLANQGTQYF. The CDR3 DNA reads TGTGCCAGCAGCCAACTAGCGAACCAAGGGACCCAGTACTTC.

The rearrangement uses TRBV11-3 and TRBJ2-5; D may be TRBD1 (5 bases). This CDR3 has 13 amino acids. Trimming took off 3 bases at V and 5 bases at J, with 10 bases between the two ends. The germline V gene has CDR1 SGHNT and CDR2 YENEEA. The CDR3 DNA is TGTGCCAGCAGCTTTAGGGGAATCGAGACCCAGTACTTC. It yields the protein CASSFRGIETQYF.